Described below is a single T cell receptor beta chain sequence and its context. Its antigen is still unknown. Base quality data are lacking; no much larger clone is found one base away. The instrument given in TCRdb is Illumina NovaSeq 6000. TCRalpha and TCRbeta cDNA libraries were built by 5'RACE with constant-segment primers, adding sample barcodes and unique molecular identifiers. RNA was extracted from every sample with Trizol reagent. Amplification of the libraries took two PCR steps, and the second step added a second sample barcode plus Illumina TruSeq adapters. Libraries were sequenced on an Illumina NovaSeq with 2 x 150 bp paired-end reads. On the study's bioinformatics: Reads were demultiplexed and collapsed into UMI-guided consensus sequences with migec v1.2.7. Using mixcr v2.1.11, the UMI consensuses were aligned to TRA and TRB V and J templates and assembled into clonotypes. Expanded or contracted clonotypes were those called significant by both edgeR and NoisET, with noise models trained on biological replicates. For edgeR calls, the cutoffs were a false discovery rate-adjusted p below 0.01 and a log2 fold-change threshold of 1. PCA with hierarchical clustering of max-normalized trajectories of the 1000 most abundant clonotypes was used as exploratory dynamics analysis. Separately sequenced CD4+ and CD8+ repertoires were used to assign the CD4 or CD8 phenotype of responding clones. TCRdb trimmed public reads at Q25 via fastp, called clones via MiXCR and kept in-frame beta chains. Duplicate CDR3 protein sequences are folded into a single record with the most common DNA and genes. TCRdb, not the authors, supplied the V and J calls. This sample comprises 150,000 to 200,000 distinct CDR3 sequences, more than 9% of them detected only once. Together, the top ten hold approximately 4% of the sample.

The sample originates from a study of T-cell memory formation after mild COVID-19 (dated by TCRdb to the early 2020s). About the investigation overall: Most TCR sequence clusters were specific to one of the two donors. In a couple of donors, T-cell clones that expanded and contracted after mild COVID-19 were tracked by sequencing TCRalpha and TCRbeta repertoires over time. Two young, previously healthy adult volunteers made up the cohort, one male and one female.

Ficoll-Paque density gradient centrifugation was used to isolate PBMCs. The full study reports these points: SARS-CoV-2 specificity was not confirmed for the second-wave clones peaking on day 37. Some responding clones were detected in pre-infection memory, which suggested that pre-existing cross-reactive memory T cells had joined the SARS-CoV-2 response. Clones that contracted from day 15 to 85 showed balanced CD4/CD8 phenotypes, whereas a second wave of clones that expanded from day 15 to 37 leaned towards CD4+. The study included only a couple of mild cases, and larger cohorts that include severe cases with pre-infection samples were judged to be necessary. Contracting CD4+ clones appeared mostly in the CM and EM memory subsets, whereas CD8+ clones were enriched in EMRA.

Trimming at the junction amounts to 8 bases on V and 1 base on J, and the germline ends lie 6 bases apart. From its cysteine to its phenylalanine, the CDR3 spans 13 amino acids. Just CDR3 DNA is preserved here, 39 bases in frame from base 1. The chain couples TRBV12-3 or TRBV12-4 to TRBJ2-6, with the identity of the D gene unclear. This clonotype was obtained from a man aged 18 to 29 who had mild COVID-19 (a few samples of this study predate the infection). The sample titles of this study are shuffled in the database, so cell type and time point are left out; the donor was told from shared clones. Sequences were obtained from PBMCs or a T cell subset sorted from them (not recorded which). The CDR3 protein: CASRKSGANVLTF. The nucleotide sequence reads as follows: TGTGCCAGCCGGAAGTCTGGGGCCAACGTCCTGACTTTC.